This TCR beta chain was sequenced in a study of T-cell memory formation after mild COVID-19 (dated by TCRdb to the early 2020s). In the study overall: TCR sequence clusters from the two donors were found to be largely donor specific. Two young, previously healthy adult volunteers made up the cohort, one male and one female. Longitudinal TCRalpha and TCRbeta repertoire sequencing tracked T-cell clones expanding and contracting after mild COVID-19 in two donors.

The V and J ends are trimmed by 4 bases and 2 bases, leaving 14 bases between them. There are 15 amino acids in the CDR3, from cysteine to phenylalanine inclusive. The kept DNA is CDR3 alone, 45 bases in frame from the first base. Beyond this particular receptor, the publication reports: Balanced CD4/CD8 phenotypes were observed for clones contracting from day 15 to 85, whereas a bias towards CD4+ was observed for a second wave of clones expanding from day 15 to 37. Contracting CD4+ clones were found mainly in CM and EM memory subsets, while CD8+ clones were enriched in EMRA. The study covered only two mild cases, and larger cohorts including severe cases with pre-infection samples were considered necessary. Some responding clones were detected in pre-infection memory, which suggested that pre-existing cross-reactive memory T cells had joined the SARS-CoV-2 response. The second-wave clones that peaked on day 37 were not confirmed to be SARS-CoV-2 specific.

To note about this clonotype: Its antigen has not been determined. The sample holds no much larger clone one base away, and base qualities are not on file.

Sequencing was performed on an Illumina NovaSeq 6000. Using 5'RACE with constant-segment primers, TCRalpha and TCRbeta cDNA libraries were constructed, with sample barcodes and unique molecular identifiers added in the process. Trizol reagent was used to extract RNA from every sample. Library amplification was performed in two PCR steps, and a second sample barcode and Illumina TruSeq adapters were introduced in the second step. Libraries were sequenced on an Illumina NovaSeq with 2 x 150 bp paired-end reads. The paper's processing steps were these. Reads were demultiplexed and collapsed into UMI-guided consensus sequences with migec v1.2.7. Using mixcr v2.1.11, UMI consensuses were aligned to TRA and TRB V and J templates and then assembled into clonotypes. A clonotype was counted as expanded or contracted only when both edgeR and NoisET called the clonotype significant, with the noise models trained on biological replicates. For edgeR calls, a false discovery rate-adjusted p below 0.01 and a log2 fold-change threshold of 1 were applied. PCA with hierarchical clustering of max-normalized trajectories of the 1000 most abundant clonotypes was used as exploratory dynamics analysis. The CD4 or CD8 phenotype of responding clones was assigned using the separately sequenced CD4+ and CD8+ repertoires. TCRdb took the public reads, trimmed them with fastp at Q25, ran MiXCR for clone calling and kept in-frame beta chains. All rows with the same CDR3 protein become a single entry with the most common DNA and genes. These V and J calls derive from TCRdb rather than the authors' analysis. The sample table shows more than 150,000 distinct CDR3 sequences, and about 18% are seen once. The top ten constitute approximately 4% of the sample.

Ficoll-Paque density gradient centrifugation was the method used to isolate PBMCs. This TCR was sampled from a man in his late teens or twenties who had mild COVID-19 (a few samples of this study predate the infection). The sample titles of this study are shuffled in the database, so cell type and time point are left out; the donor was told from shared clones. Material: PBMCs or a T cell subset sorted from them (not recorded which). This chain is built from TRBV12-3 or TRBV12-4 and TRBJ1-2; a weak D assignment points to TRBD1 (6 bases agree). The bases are TGTGCCAGCAGTTCCACAGGGACCGGGAACTATGGCTACACCTTC. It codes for CASSSTGTGNYGYTF.